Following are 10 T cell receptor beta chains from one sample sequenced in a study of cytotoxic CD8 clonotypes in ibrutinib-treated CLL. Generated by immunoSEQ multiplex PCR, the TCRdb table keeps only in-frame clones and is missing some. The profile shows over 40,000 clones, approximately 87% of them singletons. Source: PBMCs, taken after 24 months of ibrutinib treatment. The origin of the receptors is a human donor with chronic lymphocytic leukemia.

CDR3 sequence reads: CAWNPRRGAYEQYF. CDR3 coding DNA: TGTGCCTGGAATCCACGGCGGGGGGCCTACGAGCAGTACTTC. This chain links TRBV30 with TRBJ2-7, with 8 bases aligning to TRBD2. The V gene's germline CDR1 is GTSNPN and CDR2 SVGIG (reference sequence). This CDR3 is 14 amino acids long. With 4 bases clipped from V and 2 bases from J, the junction kept 7 bases outside the gene matches.

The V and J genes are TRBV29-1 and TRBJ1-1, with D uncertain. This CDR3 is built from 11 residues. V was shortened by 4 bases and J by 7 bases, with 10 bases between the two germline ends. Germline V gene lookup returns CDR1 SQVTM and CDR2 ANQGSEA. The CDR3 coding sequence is TGCAGCGTTGGGAAGGATGTTGAAGCTTTCTTT. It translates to CSVGKDVEAFF.

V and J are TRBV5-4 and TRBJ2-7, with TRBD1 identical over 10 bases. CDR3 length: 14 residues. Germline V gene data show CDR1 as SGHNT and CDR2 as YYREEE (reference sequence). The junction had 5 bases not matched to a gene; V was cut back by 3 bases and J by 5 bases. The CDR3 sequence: CASSWWDRGNEQYF. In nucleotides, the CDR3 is TGTGCCAGCAGCTGGTGGGACAGGGGCAACGAGCAGTACTTC.

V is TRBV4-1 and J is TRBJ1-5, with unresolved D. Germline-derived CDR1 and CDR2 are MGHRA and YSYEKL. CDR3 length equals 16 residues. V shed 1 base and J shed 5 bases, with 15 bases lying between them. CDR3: CASSQGYGRRDQPQHF. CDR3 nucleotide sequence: TGCGCCAGCAGCCAAGGGTACGGGAGAAGGGATCAGCCCCAGCATTTT.

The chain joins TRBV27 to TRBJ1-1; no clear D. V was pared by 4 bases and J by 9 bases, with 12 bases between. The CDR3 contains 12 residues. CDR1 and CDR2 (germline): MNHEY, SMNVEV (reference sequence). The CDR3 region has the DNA TGTGCCAGCAGTTCCTCCGGAACAAAAGCTTTCTTT. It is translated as CASSSSGTKAFF.

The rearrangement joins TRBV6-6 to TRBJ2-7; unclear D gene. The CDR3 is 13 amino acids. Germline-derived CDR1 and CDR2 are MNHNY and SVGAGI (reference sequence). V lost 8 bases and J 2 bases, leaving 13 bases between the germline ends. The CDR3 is CASRPRSTYEQYF. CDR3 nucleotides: TGTGCCAGCCGACCCCGGTCAACCTACGAGCAGTACTTC.

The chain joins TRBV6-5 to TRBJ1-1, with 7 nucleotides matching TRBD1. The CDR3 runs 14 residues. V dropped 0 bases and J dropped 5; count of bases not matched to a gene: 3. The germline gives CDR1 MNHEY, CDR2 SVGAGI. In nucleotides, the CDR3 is TGTGCCAGCAGTTACTCGCACAGGGGAACTGAAGCTTTCTTT. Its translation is CASSYSHRGTEAFF.

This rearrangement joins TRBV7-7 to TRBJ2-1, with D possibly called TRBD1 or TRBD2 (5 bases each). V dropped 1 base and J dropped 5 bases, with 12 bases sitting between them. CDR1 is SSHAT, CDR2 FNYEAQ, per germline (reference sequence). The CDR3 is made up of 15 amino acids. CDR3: CASSLGPGRNNEQFF. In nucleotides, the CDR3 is TGTGCCAGCAGCTTAGGCCCGGGGCGAAACAATGAGCAGTTCTTC. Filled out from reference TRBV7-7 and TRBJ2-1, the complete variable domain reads GAGVSQSPRYKVTKRGQDVTLRCDPISSHATLYWYQQALGQGPEFLTYFNYEAQPDKSGLPSDRFSAERPEGSISTLTIQRTEQRDSAMYRCASSLGPGRNNEQFFGPGTRLTVL.

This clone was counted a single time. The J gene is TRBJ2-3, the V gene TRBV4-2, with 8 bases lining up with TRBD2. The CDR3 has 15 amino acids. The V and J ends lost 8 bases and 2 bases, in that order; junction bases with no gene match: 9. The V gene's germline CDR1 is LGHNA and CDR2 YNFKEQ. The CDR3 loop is CASSPRGGFTDTQYF. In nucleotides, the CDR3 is TGTGCCAGCTCGCCACGGGGGGGCTTCACAGATACGCAGTATTTT.

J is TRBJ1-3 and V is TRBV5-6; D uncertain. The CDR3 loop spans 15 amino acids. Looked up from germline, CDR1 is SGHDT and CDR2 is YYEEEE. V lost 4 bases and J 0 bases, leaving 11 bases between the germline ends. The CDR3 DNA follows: TGTGCCAGCAGCCTAGGACCGACCTCTGGAAACACCATATATTTT. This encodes CASSLGPTSGNTIYF.